This is a list of T cell receptor beta chains from one sample in a study of T cell repertoires in cytomegalovirus infection. TCRdb ran MiXCR on the reads and lists one entry per CDR3 protein. This table holds approximately 110,000 distinct CDR3 sequences, around 45% found once. What these receptors recognize is not known. The starting material was CD8+ T cells from cultured PBMCs, obtained from culture after CMV antigen stimulation. These receptors were obtained from a human donor in good health (CMV status not recorded). Some clones in this sample may be carry-over from other donors' samples. The CDR3 runs from the conserved cysteine through the conserved F or W. D genes are given only for firm matches.

TRBV11-3	-	TRBJ2-1	CASSPLGGWDEQFF
TRBV5-1	-	TRBJ1-1	CASSQWTGSLNTEAFF
TRBV27	TRBD1	TRBJ1-2	CASSYEGTGDYGYTF
TRBV19	-	TRBJ2-1	CASRSWQGDAYNEQFF
TRBV7-3	-	TRBJ2-1	CASSLSGYEQFF
TRBV4-2	-	TRBJ1-1	CASSQEVGMNTEAFF
TRBV20-1	TRBD1	TRBJ1-5	CSALTGDSNQPQHF
TRBV7-8	TRBD1	TRBJ1-1	CASSSLGTGLNTEAYF
TRBV28	-	TRBJ2-5	CASSLDLSGETQYF
TRBV27	TRBD2	TRBJ2-5	CASTLPPLAGGETQYF
TRBV4-1	TRBD1	TRBJ2-7	CASSQDKGPGGVYEQYF
TRBV12-3/TRBV12-4	-	TRBJ2-1	CASSFEGEGSYNEQFF
TRBV19	-	TRBJ2-1	CASSIWGEQFF
TRBV7-6	TRBD1	TRBJ2-5	CASSLTGGLTITDIKRQETQYF
TRBV19	-	TRBJ1-5	CASSPVGNQPQHF
TRBV7-9	-	TRBJ2-2	CVSNPPNHDTGELFF
TRBV7-2	TRBD2	TRBJ2-7	CASGFGGLSYEQYF
TRBV7-8	TRBD1	TRBJ1-2	CASSLLATTGNGYTF